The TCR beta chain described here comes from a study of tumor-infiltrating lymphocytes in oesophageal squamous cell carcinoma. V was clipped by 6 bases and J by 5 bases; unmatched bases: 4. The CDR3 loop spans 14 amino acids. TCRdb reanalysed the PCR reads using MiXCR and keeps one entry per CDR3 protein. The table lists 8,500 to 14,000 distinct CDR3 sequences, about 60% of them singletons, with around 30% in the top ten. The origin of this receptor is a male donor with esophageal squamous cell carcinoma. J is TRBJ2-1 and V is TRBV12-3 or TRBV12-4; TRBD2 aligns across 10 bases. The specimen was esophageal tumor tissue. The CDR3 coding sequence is TGTGCCAGCAGAGAGAGCGGGAGGGACAATGAGCAGTTCTTC. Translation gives CASRESGRDNEQFF.